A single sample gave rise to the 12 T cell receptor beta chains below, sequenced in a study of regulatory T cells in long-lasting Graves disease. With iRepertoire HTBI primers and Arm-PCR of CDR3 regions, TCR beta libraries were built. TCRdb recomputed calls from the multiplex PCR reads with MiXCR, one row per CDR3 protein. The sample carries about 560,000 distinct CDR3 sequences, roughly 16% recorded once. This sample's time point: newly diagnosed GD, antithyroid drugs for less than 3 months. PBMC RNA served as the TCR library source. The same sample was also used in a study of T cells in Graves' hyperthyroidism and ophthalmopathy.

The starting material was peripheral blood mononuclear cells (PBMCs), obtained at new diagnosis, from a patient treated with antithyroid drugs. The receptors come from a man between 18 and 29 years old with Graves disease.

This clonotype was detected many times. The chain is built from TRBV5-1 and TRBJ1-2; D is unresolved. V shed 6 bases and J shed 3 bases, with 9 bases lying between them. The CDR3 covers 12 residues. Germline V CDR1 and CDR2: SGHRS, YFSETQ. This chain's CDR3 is CASKGDDYGYTF. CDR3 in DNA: TGCGCCAGCAAAGGAGATGACTATGGCTACACCTTC.

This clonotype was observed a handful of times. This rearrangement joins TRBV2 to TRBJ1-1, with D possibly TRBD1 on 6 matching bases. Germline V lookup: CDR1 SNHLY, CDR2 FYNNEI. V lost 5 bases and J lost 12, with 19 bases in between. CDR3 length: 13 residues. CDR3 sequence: CASSSGARGVSFF. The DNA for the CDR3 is TGTGCCAGCAGTTCTGGGGCCAGGGGAGTCTCTTTCTTT. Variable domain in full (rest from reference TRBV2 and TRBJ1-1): EPEVTQTPSHQVTQMGQEVILRCVPISNHLYFYWYRQILGQKVEFLVSFYNNEISEKSEIFDDQFSVERPDGSNFTLKIRSTKLEDSAMYFCASSSGARGVSFFGQGTRLTVV.

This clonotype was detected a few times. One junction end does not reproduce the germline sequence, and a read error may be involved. The CDR3 loop is CASRVLANTGELFF. DNA of the CDR3: TGTGCCAGCAGGGTCCTAGCGAATACCGGGGAGCTGTTTTTT. V gene TRBV2 combines with J gene TRBJ2-2; a weak D match, TRBD2 (6 bases). The CDR3 runs to 14 residues. CDR1 and CDR2 from the germline V gene are SNHLY and FYNNEI.

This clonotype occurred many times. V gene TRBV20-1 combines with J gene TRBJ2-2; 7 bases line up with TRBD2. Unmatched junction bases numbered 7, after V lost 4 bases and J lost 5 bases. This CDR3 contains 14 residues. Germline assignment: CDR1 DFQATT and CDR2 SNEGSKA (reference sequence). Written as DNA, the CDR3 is TGCAGTGCTACGCCGGGAGGAGGGACCGGGGAGCTGTTTTTT. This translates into CSATPGGGTGELFF.

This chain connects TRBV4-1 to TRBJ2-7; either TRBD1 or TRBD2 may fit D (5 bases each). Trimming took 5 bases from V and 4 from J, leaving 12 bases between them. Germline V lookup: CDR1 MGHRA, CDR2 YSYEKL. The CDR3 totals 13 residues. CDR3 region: CASSIRDGYEQYF. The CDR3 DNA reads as TGCGCCAGCAGCATCCGGGACGGATACGAGCAGTACTTC.

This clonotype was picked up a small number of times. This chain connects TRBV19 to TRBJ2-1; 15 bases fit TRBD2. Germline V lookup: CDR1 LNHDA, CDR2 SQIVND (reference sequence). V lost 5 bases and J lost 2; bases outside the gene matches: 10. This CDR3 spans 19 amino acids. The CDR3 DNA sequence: TGTGCCAGTAGTGGGGCGGGACTAGCGGGAGGAGAAACCTACAATGAGCAGTTCTTC. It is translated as CASSGAGLAGGETYNEQFF.

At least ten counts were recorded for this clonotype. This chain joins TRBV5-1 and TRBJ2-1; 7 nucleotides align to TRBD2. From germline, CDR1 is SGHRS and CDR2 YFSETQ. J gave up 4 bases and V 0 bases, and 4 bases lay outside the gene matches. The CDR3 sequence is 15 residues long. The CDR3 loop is CASSLVSGDYNEQFF. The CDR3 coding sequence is TGCGCCAGCAGCTTGGTGAGCGGGGATTACAATGAGCAGTTCTTC. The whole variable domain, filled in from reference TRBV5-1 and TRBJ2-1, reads KAGVTQTPRYLIKTRGQQVTLSCSPISGHRSVSWYQQTPGQGLQFLFEYFSETQRNKGNFPGRFSGRQFSNSRSEMNVSTLELGDSALYLCASSLVSGDYNEQFFGPGTRLTVL.

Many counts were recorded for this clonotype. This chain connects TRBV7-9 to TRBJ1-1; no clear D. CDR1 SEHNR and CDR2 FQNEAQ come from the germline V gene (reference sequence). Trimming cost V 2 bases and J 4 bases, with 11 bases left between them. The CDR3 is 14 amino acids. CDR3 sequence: CASSLMWEGTEAFF. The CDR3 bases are TGTGCCAGCAGCTTAATGTGGGAGGGCACTGAAGCTTTCTTT. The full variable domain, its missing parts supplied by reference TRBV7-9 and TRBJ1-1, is DTGVSQNPRHKITKRGQNVTFRCDPISEHNRLYWYRQTLGQGPEFLTYFQNEAQLEKSRLLSDRFSAERPKGSFSTLEIQRTEQGDSAMYLCASSLMWEGTEAFFGQGTRLTVV.

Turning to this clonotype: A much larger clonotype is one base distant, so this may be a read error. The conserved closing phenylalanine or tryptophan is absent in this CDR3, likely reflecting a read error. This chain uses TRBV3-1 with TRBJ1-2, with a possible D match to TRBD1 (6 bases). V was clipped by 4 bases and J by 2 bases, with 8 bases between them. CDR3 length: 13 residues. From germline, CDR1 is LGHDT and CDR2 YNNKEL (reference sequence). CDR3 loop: CASSPQGNYGYTS. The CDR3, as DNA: TGTGCCAGCAGCCCCCAGGGGAACTATGGCTACACCTCC.

CDR3 DNA sequence: TGTGCCAGCAGTTATATCGGCGGGAGCTCCTACGAGCAGTACTTC. Its translation is CASSYIGGSSYEQYF. The chain links TRBV6-2 or TRBV6-3 to TRBJ2-7, with TRBD2 matching 7 bases. The ends lost 3 bases at V and 0 bases at J; junction bases unmatched: 5. Germline lookup yields CDR1 MNHEY and CDR2 SVGEGT. This CDR3 comprises 15 residues.

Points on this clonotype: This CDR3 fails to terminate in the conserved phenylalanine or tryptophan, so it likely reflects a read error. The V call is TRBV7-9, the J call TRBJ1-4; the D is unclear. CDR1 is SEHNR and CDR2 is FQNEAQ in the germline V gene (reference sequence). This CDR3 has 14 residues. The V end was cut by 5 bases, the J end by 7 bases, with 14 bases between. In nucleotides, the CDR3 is TGTGCCAGCAGCGAACTAAATCGGGGTGAAAAACTGTTTTCT. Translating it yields CASSELNRGEKLFS.

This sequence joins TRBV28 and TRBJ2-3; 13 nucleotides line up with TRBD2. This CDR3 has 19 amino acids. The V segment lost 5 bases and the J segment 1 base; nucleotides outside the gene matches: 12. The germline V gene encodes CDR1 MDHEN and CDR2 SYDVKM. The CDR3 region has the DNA TGTGCCAGCAGTCCTTACCGACTAGCGGGAGGCTTACGCACAGATACGCAGTATTTT. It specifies CASSPYRLAGGLRTDTQYF.